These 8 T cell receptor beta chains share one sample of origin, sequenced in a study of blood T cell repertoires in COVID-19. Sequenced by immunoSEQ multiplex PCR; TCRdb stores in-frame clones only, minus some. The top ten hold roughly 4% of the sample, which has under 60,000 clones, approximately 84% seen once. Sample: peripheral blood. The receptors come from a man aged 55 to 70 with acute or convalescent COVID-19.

Here the CDR3 reads CAIAQGRNTEAFF. CDR3 DNA sequence: TGTGCCATCGCACAGGGCCGGAACACTGAAGCTTTCTTT. The chain employs TRBV6-5 and TRBJ1-1; tentative D call: TRBD1 (6 bases). V lost 10 bases and J lost 1, with 13 bases in between. The CDR3 length is 13 residues. The germline gives CDR1 MNHEY, CDR2 SVGAGI.

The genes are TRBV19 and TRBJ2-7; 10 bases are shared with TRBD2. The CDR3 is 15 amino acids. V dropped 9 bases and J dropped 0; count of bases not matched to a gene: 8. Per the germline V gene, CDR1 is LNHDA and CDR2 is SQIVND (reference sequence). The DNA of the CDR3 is TGTGCCAGCCGGACTAGCGGTGGGAGCTCCTACGAGCAGTACTTC. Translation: CASRTSGGSSYEQYF.

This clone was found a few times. Written as DNA, the CDR3 is TGTGCCAGCAGCGGAGGGGAGCGGGATACGCAGTATTTT. It encodes CASSGGERDTQYF. The rearrangement uses TRBV11-2 and TRBJ2-3; possibly TRBD2 for D (6 bases). CDR1 and CDR2 (germline): SGHAT, FQNNGV. V gave up 5 bases and J gave up 6 bases, with 12 bases separating them. CDR3 length: 13 residues.

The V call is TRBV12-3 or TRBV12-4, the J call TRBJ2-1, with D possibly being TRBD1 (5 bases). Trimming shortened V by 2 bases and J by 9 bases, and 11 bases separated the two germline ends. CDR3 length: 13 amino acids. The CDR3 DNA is TGTGCCAGCAGTTTATCATCCCAGGGTGAGCAGTTCTTC. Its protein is CASSLSSQGEQFF.

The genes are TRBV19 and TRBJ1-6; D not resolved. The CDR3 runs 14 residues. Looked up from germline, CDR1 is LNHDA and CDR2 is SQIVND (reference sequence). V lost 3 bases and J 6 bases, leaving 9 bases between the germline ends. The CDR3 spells CASSIGISNSPLHF. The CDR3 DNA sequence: TGTGCCAGTAGTATCGGGATTTCTAATTCACCCCTCCACTTT.

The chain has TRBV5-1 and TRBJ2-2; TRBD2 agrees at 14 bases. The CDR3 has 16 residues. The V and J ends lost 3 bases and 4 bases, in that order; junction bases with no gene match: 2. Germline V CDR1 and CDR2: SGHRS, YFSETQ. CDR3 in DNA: TGCGCCAGCAGCTGGGGACTAGCGGGGGCCACCGGGGAGCTGTTTTTT. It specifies CASSWGLAGATGELFF.

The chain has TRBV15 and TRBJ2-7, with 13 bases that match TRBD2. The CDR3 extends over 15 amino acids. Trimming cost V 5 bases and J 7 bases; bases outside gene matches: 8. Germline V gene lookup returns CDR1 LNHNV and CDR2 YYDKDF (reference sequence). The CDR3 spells CATSGETSGGVEQYF. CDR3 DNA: TGTGCCACCAGCGGCGAAACTAGCGGGGGGGTTGAGCAGTACTTC.

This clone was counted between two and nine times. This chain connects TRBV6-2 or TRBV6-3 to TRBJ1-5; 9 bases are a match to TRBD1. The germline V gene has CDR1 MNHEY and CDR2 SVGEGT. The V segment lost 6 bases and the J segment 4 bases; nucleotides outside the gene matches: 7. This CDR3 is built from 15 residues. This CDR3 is CASSLTGGGNQPQHF. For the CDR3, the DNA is TGTGCCAGCAGCCTAACAGGGGGCGGAAATCAGCCCCAGCATTTT.